The source of this TCR beta chain is a study of T cell responses to AZD1222 COVID-19 vaccine. Whole-study results and caveats: Reportedly, nearly half of unique spike TCRs recognized epitopes outside B.1.351/B.1.1.7 mutations.

Trimming took off 1 base at V and 0 bases at J, with 10 bases between the two ends. Germline lookup yields CDR1 MGHRA and CDR2 YSYEKL. This CDR3 spans 16 amino acids. About this clone itself: Antigen specificity is unknown.

Some clones are missing from TCRdb's copy, which holds only in-frame ones; the method was immunoSEQ multiplex PCR. The sample holds 80,000 to 100,000 clones, just over 85% seen once. The clonotype was recovered from an adult in good health. This specimen consisted of peripheral blood, obtained on day 0 of AZD1222 vaccination. This rearrangement joins TRBV4-1 to TRBJ2-1; D gene ambiguous. CDR3 residues: CASSQVGKSSYNEQFF. The CDR3 DNA reads as TGCGCCAGCAGCCAAGTCGGCAAGAGCTCCTACAATGAGCAGTTCTTC.